These 20 T cell receptor beta chains share one sample of origin, sequenced in a study of blood T cells in healthy people across ages. Primed by a sample-barcoded 5' primer and a J-beta primer mix, a second PCR proceeded for about 6 to 12 cycles. A single record per CDR3 protein comes from TCRdb applying MiXCR to the 5' RACE reads. The sample lists roughly 1.5 million distinct CDR3 sequences, approximately 43% occurring once. Material for sequencing was blood. Receptors were obtained from a woman between 18 and 29 years old in good health.

In DNA form, the CDR3 reads TGTGCCAGCAGCAGTGGGGAGCAACTGTTTTTT. This codes for CASSSGEQLFF. This rearrangement joins TRBV6-1 to TRBJ1-4; D call uncertain. Trimming removed 6 bases at V and 12 bases at J, with 11 bases between. The germline V gene has CDR1 MNHNS and CDR2 SASEGT. This CDR3 has 11 amino acids.

This clonotype has more than one count but fewer than ten. The V call is TRBV14, the J call TRBJ1-4; D remains ambiguous. The CDR3 sequence is 13 residues long. Trimming removed 6 bases from V and 8 bases from J, with 13 bases in between. Germline V gene sequence: CDR1 SGHDN, CDR2 FVKESK. CDR3 protein: CASSLWEYEKLFF. The CDR3 region has the DNA TGTGCCAGCAGTCTGTGGGAGTACGAAAAACTGTTTTTT.

This clonotype was seen many times. The genes are TRBV6-4 and TRBJ2-1, with TRBD2 identical over 12 bases. Germline V CDR1 and CDR2: MRHNA, SNTAGT. Trimming removed 0 bases from V and 7 bases from J; junction bases left unmatched: 4. The CDR3 has 16 residues. In nucleotides, the CDR3 is TGTGCCAGCAGTGACTCCACTAGCGGGGGGAGGAATGAGCAGTTCTTC. It yields the protein CASSDSTSGGRNEQFF.

The chain has TRBV20-1 and TRBJ1-6; D perhaps matches TRBD1 (6 bases). The length of the CDR3 is 16 residues. Germline V lookup: CDR1 DFQATT, CDR2 SNEGSKA (reference sequence). Trimming cost V 2 bases and J 4 bases, with 15 bases left between them. CDR3 region: CSARWWDMTYNSPLHF. In DNA form, the CDR3 reads TGCAGTGCTAGATGGTGGGACATGACGTATAATTCACCCCTCCACTTT.

The rearrangement links TRBV25-1 to TRBJ1-1, with 11 positions matching TRBD1. With V trimmed by 2 bases and J by 5 bases, 7 bases remained unmatched. The CDR3 sequence is 16 residues long. Per the germline V gene, CDR1 is MGHDK and CDR2 is SYGVNS. The CDR3 DNA reads as TGTGCCAGCAGTGAAATAGGACAGGGGGCAAAGACTGAAGCTTTCTTT. This translates into CASSEIGQGAKTEAFF.

The table lists this clonotype with a few counts. V is TRBV7-9 and J is TRBJ2-3; D may be TRBD1 or TRBD2 (5 bases each). Looked up from germline, CDR1 is SEHNR and CDR2 is FQNEAQ (reference sequence). CDR3 length equals 15 residues. Trimming cost V 5 bases and J 0 bases, with 12 bases left between them. The CDR3 spells CASSTGPASTDTQYF. The CDR3 nucleotides read TGTGCCAGCAGCACGGGACCAGCTAGCACAGATACGCAGTATTTT.

Turning to this clonotype: One end of the junction fails to match germline, which may point to a read error. The chain combines TRBV6-5 with TRBJ1-1, with a tentative D call TRBD1 (5 bases). Germline lookup yields CDR1 MNHEY and CDR2 SVGAGI. CDR3 length: 16 amino acids. CDR3 nucleotide sequence: TGTACCAGCAGTTACATGGGGGTTGGAATGAACACTGAAGCTTTCTTT. It translates to CTSSYMGVGMNTEAFF.

The DNA for the CDR3 is TGTGCCAGCAGACCTGATGGAGTTCTCACAGATACGCAGTATTTT. Its protein is CASRPDGVLTDTQYF. This rearrangement joins TRBV11-1 to TRBJ2-3; D call uncertain. CDR3 length: 15 residues. V was clipped by 6 bases and J by 2 bases, with 15 bases between them. The germline CDR1 and CDR2 sequences are SGHAT and FQDESV (reference sequence). Variable domain in full (rest from reference TRBV11-1 and TRBJ2-3): EAEVAQSPRYKITEKSQAVAFWCDPISGHATLYWYRQILGQGPELLVQFQDESVVDDSQLPKDRFSAERLKGVDSTLKIQPAELGDSAMYLCASRPDGVLTDTQYFGPGTRLTVL.

This clonotype was counted between two and nine times. The CDR3 coding sequence is TGTGCCAGCAGCTTAGTGCTAGGACCGAGCTACGAGCAGTACTTC. It specifies CASSLVLGPSYEQYF. The V and J genes are TRBV7-9 and TRBJ2-7; no firm D call. Germline V CDR1 and CDR2: SEHNR, FQNEAQ (reference sequence). The CDR3 length is 15 residues. V lost 1 base to trimming and J lost 3 bases, with 13 bases between them.

The chain recombines TRBV20-1 with TRBJ2-2; TRBD2 matches at 7 bases. V lost 4 bases and J lost 5; bases outside the gene matches: 13. CDR3 length: 16 residues. CDR1 and CDR2 from the germline V gene are DFQATT and SNEGSKA (reference sequence). CDR3 amino acids: CSAMSSGLLGTGELFF. The CDR3 DNA follows: TGCAGTGCTATGTCTAGCGGTCTTCTTGGGACCGGGGAGCTGTTTTTT.

The rearrangement links TRBV29-1 to TRBJ1-2, with 7 bases aligning to TRBD1. The V gene end was trimmed by 4 bases and the J gene end by 3 bases; junction bases not matched to a gene: 14. There are 16 residues in the CDR3. Germline V lookup: CDR1 SQVTM, CDR2 ANQGSEA. CDR3 amino acids: CSVGRRGDGGDYGYTF. In DNA, the CDR3 is TGCAGCGTTGGGCGCAGGGGGGACGGTGGAGACTATGGCTACACCTTC.

This clonotype was seen a handful of times. The V call is TRBV5-1, the J call TRBJ2-3; the D gene could be TRBD1 or TRBD2 (6 bases each). The germline V gene encodes CDR1 SGHRS and CDR2 YFSETQ. V lost 7 bases to trimming and J lost 3 bases, with 12 bases between them. This CDR3 is 13 amino acids long. The CDR3, as DNA: TGCGCCAGCGGGGGGCTAGGAACAGATACGCAGTATTTT. Its protein is CASGGLGTDTQYF. Drawing the rest from reference TRBV5-1 and TRBJ2-3, the complete variable domain is KAGVTQTPRYLIKTRGQQVTLSCSPISGHRSVSWYQQTPGQGLQFLFEYFSETQRNKGNFPGRFSGRQFSNSRSEMNVSTLELGDSALYLCASGGLGTDTQYFGPGTRLTVL.

The chain links TRBV5-1 to TRBJ1-2; D remains ambiguous. Germline assignment: CDR1 SGHRS and CDR2 YFSETQ. CDR3 length: 12 amino acids. The ends were cut back, 5 bases at V and 3 bases at J, with 8 bases in the middle. The CDR3 spells CASRPDDYGYTF. The CDR3 region has the DNA TGCGCCAGCAGACCGGACGACTATGGCTACACCTTC.

CDR3 nucleotides: TGTGCCAGCAGTTTATCGGGCAGTCCGGGCTACGAGCAGTACTTC. Translating gives CASSLSGSPGYEQYF. V gene TRBV27 combines with J gene TRBJ2-5; unclear D gene. The DNA end is more similar to TRBJ2-7, so the J call may be wrong. CDR1 and CDR2 (germline): MNHEY, SMNVEV (reference sequence). The CDR3 has 15 residues.

The chain employs TRBV29-1 and TRBJ2-1; 7 nucleotides match TRBD2. The junction had 13 bases not matched to a gene; V was cut back by 0 bases and J by 5 bases. Germline V gives CDR1 SQVTM, CDR2 ANQGSEA. The CDR3 is 17 amino acids. The CDR3 sequence is CSVEDLYLTSDHNEQFF. CDR3 nucleotide sequence: TGCAGCGTTGAAGATCTCTACCTTACTAGCGATCACAATGAGCAGTTCTTC.

This clonotype appeared a few times. Here the CDR3 DNA reads TGCAGTGCTCGCGGTAGGGGGCCGGGAGAGACCCAGTACTTC. It codes for CSARGRGPGETQYF. The rearrangement uses TRBV20-1 and TRBJ2-5, with TRBD1 matching 7 bases. The CDR3 extends over 14 amino acids. V shed 5 bases, J shed 4 bases, and the junction held 10 bases outside the gene matches. Per germline, CDR1 DFQATT and CDR2 SNEGSKA (reference sequence).

This CDR3 is CASSYSSPSGGIYNEQFF. The DNA for the CDR3 is TGTGCCAGCAGTTACTCGTCCCCTAGCGGGGGGATTTACAATGAGCAGTTCTTC. V gene TRBV6-5 combines with J gene TRBJ2-1; 11 positions match TRBD2. There are 18 residues in the CDR3. The V gene end was trimmed by 0 bases and the J gene end by 4 bases; junction bases not matched to a gene: 8. Per germline, CDR1 MNHEY and CDR2 SVGAGI.

The chain joins TRBV27 to TRBJ2-1; 16 positions agree with TRBD2. J gave up 6 bases and V 4 bases, and 15 bases lay outside the gene matches. CDR3 length equals 20 residues. The germline CDR1 and CDR2 sequences are MNHEY and SMNVEV (reference sequence). The CDR3, as DNA: TGTGCCAGCAGTTCCAGACTGGGACTAGCGGGAGGGCCCTTTCTCAATGAGCAGTTCTTC. Its protein is CASSSRLGLAGGPFLNEQFF.

This clonotype came up many times. V and J are TRBV6-5 and TRBJ2-1; D is possibly TRBD2 (7 bases). The CDR3 extends over 14 amino acids. V lost 10 bases, J lost 7 bases, and 20 bases lay in between. The germline CDR1 and CDR2 sequences are MNHEY and SVGAGI. CDR3 region: CATHRGGDLNEQFF. The DNA for the CDR3 is TGTGCCACGCATAGGGGGGGCGATTTGAATGAGCAGTTCTTC.

This clonotype was seen a handful of times. The rearrangement links TRBV15 to TRBJ2-1, with D perhaps matching TRBD2 (6 bases). The V gene lost 0 bases and the J gene lost 13 bases, with 19 bases spanning the gap. Germline CDR1 LNHNV, CDR2 YYDKDF (reference sequence). The CDR3 runs to 15 residues. This CDR3 is CATSRDPGEAKTQFF. The CDR3 region has the DNA TGTGCCACCAGCAGAGATCCCGGGGAGGCGAAGACCCAGTTCTTC.